This entry concerns a single T cell receptor beta chain. This sample is drawn from a study of response to subunit inactivated influenza vaccine. TCRdb analysed the RT-PCR reads with MiXCR anew, one entry per CDR3 protein. The sample consists of under 500,000 distinct CDR3 sequences, approximately 11% of them appearing once. CDR1 and CDR2 (germline): DFQATT, SNEGSKA (reference sequence). The CDR3 is 13 amino acids. V was trimmed by 4 bases and J by 9 bases, leaving 16 bases between them. The receptor was isolated from a man aged 45 to 65 who received an inactivated influenza vaccine. The sequenced sample was PBMCs from blood, obtained roughly 6 weeks after vaccination. The V gene is TRBV20-1, the J gene TRBJ2-1; maybe TRBD1 (5 bases). The CDR3 is CSAKGQGVSEQFF. The CDR3 DNA sequence: TGCAGTGCTAAAGGCCAAGGGGTTAGTGAGCAGTTCTTC.